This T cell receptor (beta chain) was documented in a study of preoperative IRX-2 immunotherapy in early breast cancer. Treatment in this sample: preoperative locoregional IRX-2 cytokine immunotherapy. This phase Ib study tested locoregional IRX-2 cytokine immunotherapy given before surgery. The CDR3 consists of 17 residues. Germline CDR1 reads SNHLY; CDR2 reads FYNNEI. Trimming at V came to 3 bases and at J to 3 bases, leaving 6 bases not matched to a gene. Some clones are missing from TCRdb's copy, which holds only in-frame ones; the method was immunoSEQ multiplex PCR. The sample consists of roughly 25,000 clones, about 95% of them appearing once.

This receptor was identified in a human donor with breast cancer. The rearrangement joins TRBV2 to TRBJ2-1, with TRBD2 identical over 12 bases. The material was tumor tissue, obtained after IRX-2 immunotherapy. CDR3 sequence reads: CASSEKLAGGFYNEQFF. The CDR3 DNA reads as TGTGCCAGCAGTGAGAAGCTAGCGGGAGGGTTCTACAATGAGCAGTTCTTC. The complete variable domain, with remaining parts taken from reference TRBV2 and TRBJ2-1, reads EPEVTQTPSHQVTQMGQEVILRCVPISNHLYFYWYRQILGQKVEFLVSFYNNEISEKSEIFDDQFSVERPDGSNFTLKIRSTKLEDSAMYFCASSEKLAGGFYNEQFFGPGTRLTVL.